Presented here are 32 T cell receptor beta chains from one specimen sequenced in a study of CD8 T cells in Susac syndrome. RNA, at roughly 0.45 to 1 ug, was reverse transcribed with random hexamers. TCRdb re-derived calls from the immunoSEQ multiplex PCR reads in MiXCR, one entry per CDR3 protein. The table records fewer than 350,000 distinct CDR3 sequences, just over 90% of them present only once. The specimen was CD4+ T cells from PBMCs. The receptors stem from a human donor with multiple sclerosis.

The chain joins TRBV7-2 to TRBJ1-4, with D possibly matching TRBD1 (5 bases). Germline CDR1 SGHTA, CDR2 FQGNSA. This CDR3 comprises 14 residues. Trimming left V 4 bases short and J 8 bases short, with 14 bases between. The CDR3 loop is CASSSRGFREKLFF. In nucleotides, the CDR3 is TGTGCCAGCAGCTCGAGGGGTTTTCGGGAAAAACTGTTTTTT. The full variable domain, its missing parts supplied by reference TRBV7-2 and TRBJ1-4, is GAGVSQSPSNKVTEKGKDVELRCDPISGHTALYWYRQSLGQGLEFLIYFQGNSAPDKSGLPSDRFSAERTGGSVSTLTIQRTQQEDSAVYLCASSSRGFREKLFFGSGTQLSVL.

This sequence joins TRBV2 and TRBJ2-3, with D unresolved. Germline CDR1 is SNHLY and CDR2 is FYNNEI. The CDR3 is made up of 14 amino acids. V lost 4 bases and J 0 bases, leaving 8 bases between the germline ends. This CDR3 is CASSVQRSTDTQYF. The CDR3 DNA reads TGTGCCAGCAGTGTACAGCGTAGCACAGATACGCAGTATTTT.

The chain uses TRBV20-1 and TRBJ1-4; D is uncertain. The CDR3 spans 16 residues. The V end was cut by 3 bases, the J end by 6 bases, with 20 bases between. The V gene's germline CDR1 is DFQATT and CDR2 SNEGSKA (reference sequence). The CDR3 region is CSASGCLEPRHEKLFF. The CDR3 coding sequence is TGCAGTGCTAGTGGTTGTTTGGAACCTAGGCATGAAAAACTGTTTTTT.

This clonotype has only a few counts. The V gene is TRBV6-1, the J gene TRBJ1-1; D ambiguous. The germline V and J ends were trimmed by 5 bases and 7 bases, with 8 bases remaining between them. The CDR3 runs 11 residues. The V gene's germline CDR1 is MNHNS and CDR2 SASEGT. The CDR3 bases are TGTGCCAGCAGTATCGCCGATGAAGCTTTCTTT. Its protein product is CASSIADEAFF.

This chain uses TRBV29-1 with TRBJ1-1; D is perhaps TRBD1 (6 bases). V was cut by 7 bases and J by 1 base, with 13 bases left in between. Germline values: CDR1 SQVTM, CDR2 ANQGSEA. CDR3 length equals 13 residues. The CDR3 DNA sequence: TGCAGCGCCACCTGGACAGAGAACACTGAAGCTTTCTTT. Amino acids: CSATWTENTEAFF.

This rearrangement joins TRBV5-1 to TRBJ1-1; D gene uncertain. CDR1 and CDR2 from the germline V gene are SGHRS and YFSETQ. The CDR3 is 13 residues long. Trimming removed 0 bases at V and 8 bases at J, with 11 bases between. Here the CDR3 DNA reads TGCGCCAGCAGCTTGGTTCCTGTGGCAGAAGCTTTCTTT. It codes for CASSLVPVAEAFF.

J is TRBJ1-2 and V is TRBV5-1, with 9 bases identical to TRBD1. Per the germline V gene, CDR1 is SGHRS and CDR2 is YFSETQ. The CDR3 extends over 17 amino acids. The V gene end was trimmed by 1 base and the J gene end by 4 bases; junction bases not matched to a gene: 11. The CDR3 DNA follows: TGCGCCAGCAGCTTGTCGGACAGGGGTGAAACTTCCTATGGCTACACCTTC. This encodes CASSLSDRGETSYGYTF.

This clonotype was observed a single time. V and J are TRBV25-1 and TRBJ2-5; maybe TRBD1 (6 bases). The CDR3 is 15 residues long. Germline V gene sequence: CDR1 MGHDK, CDR2 SYGVNS. Trimming removed 3 bases at V and 4 bases at J, with 15 bases between. The CDR3 here is CASSDPQKTGETQYF. CDR3 DNA: TGTGCCAGCAGTGACCCCCAGAAGACAGGAGAGACCCAGTACTTC.

The V call is TRBV3-1, the J call TRBJ2-1; D is possibly TRBD2 (5 bases). The ends were cut back, 0 bases at V and 10 bases at J, with 13 bases in the middle. Germline loops: CDR1 LGHDT, CDR2 YNNKEL (reference sequence). The CDR3 sequence is 14 residues long. The CDR3 loop reads CASSQDTLAGEQFF. As DNA, the CDR3 is TGTGCCAGCAGCCAAGATACCCTAGCTGGGGAGCAGTTCTTC.

This CDR3 is CASSRSGHSGDEQFF. The CDR3 coding sequence is TGTGCCAGTAGTAGGTCAGGACACTCGGGGGATGAGCAGTTCTTC. The V and J genes are TRBV19 and TRBJ2-1, with D possibly matching TRBD2 (6 bases). The germline V and J ends were trimmed by 4 bases and 8 bases, with 18 bases remaining between them. Germline CDR1 and CDR2: LNHDA and SQIVND (reference sequence). The CDR3 is made up of 15 amino acids. Supplemented by reference TRBV19 and TRBJ2-1, the full variable domain reads DGGITQSPKYLFRKEGQNVTLSCEQNLNHDAMYWYRQDPGQGLRLIYYSQIVNDFQKGDIAEGYSVSREKKESFPLTVTSAQKNPTAFYLCASSRSGHSGDEQFFGPGTRLTVL.

This clonotype showed up just once. V gene TRBV12-3 or TRBV12-4 combines with J gene TRBJ2-1; D may be TRBD2 (5 bases). The CDR3 spans 14 residues. Trimming cost V 5 bases and J 9 bases, with 17 bases left between them. The CDR3 spells CASSPLEERSEQFF. The CDR3 DNA is TGTGCCAGCAGTCCACTCGAGGAGCGGAGTGAGCAGTTCTTC.

The gene calls are TRBV11-2 and TRBJ2-1; a weak D match, TRBD2 (5 bases). Per germline, CDR1 SGHAT and CDR2 FQNNGV. The germline V and J ends were trimmed by 1 base and 0 bases, with 10 bases remaining between them. The CDR3 consists of 16 residues. The CDR3 spells CASSLGTGSSYNEQFF. The CDR3 DNA sequence: TGTGCCAGCAGCTTAGGGACGGGGAGCTCCTACAATGAGCAGTTCTTC.

The chain combines TRBV3-1 with TRBJ2-7; D might be TRBD2 (6 bases). The germline V gene encodes CDR1 LGHDT and CDR2 YNNKEL (reference sequence). The CDR3 has 16 amino acids. The germline V and J ends were trimmed by 0 bases and 0 bases, with 12 bases remaining between them. The CDR3 spells CASSQDRAGFSYEQYF. The CDR3 DNA reads TGTGCCAGCAGCCAAGATAGGGCGGGGTTCTCCTACGAGCAGTACTTC.

This clonotype was observed once. The V gene is TRBV7-3, the J gene TRBJ2-2, with TRBD2 matching over 7 bases. Germline CDR1 SGHTA, CDR2 FQGTGA. V gave up 0 bases and J gave up 2 bases; unmatched junction bases: 6. The CDR3 contains 17 residues. CDR3 protein: CASSLTGGLRNTGELFF. The DNA of the CDR3 is TGTGCCAGCAGCTTAACGGGGGGACTAAGAAACACCGGGGAGCTGTTTTTT.

The gene calls are TRBV12-3 or TRBV12-4 and TRBJ2-2; TRBD1 matches 8 bases. V shed 3 bases, J shed 7 bases, and the junction held 4 bases outside the gene matches. The length of the CDR3 is 14 residues. The CDR3 DNA reads TGTGCCAGCAGTTTGGCCACAGGGGGCGGGGAGCTGTTTTTT. Translation gives CASSLATGGGELFF.

The rearrangement links TRBV18 to TRBJ1-2, with a possible D match to TRBD1 (5 bases). This CDR3 contains 15 residues. V dropped 2 bases and J dropped 0 bases, with 10 bases sitting between them. Germline lookup yields CDR1 KGHSH and CDR2 LQKENI. The CDR3 DNA is TGTGCCAGCTCACCATCGCAGGGCTCTAACTATGGCTACACCTTC. It translates to CASSPSQGSNYGYTF.

This chain connects TRBV6-2 or TRBV6-3 to TRBJ2-5, with TRBD1 identical over 7 bases. The germline CDR1 and CDR2 sequences are MNHEY and SVGEGT. V was clipped by 8 bases and J by 2 bases; unmatched bases: 5. The CDR3 is made up of 13 amino acids. The CDR3 DNA follows: TGTGCCAGCGGACAGGCGACTCAAGAGACCCAGTACTTC. This translates into CASGQATQETQYF.

J is TRBJ1-2 and V is TRBV10-3; unclear D gene. V gave up 5 bases and J gave up 5 bases, with 18 bases separating them. This CDR3 has 15 amino acids. The germline V gene encodes CDR1 ENHRY and CDR2 SYGVKD. The CDR3 DNA reads TGTGCCATCAGTTTTTCGGGAAAGGAAGCGTATGGCTACACCTTC. It is translated as CAISFSGKEAYGYTF.

The chain employs TRBV6-1 and TRBJ2-4; a weak D match, TRBD2 (5 bases). The CDR3 runs to 16 residues. Germline-derived CDR1 and CDR2 are MNHNS and SASEGT. V lost 2 bases and J lost 0, with 11 bases in between. The CDR3 DNA sequence: TGTGCCAGCAGTGAATTAGGGAGACTAGCCAAAAACATTCAGTACTTC. Translating gives CASSELGRLAKNIQYF.

This clonotype was seen a single time. The chain links TRBV19 to TRBJ2-1, with 14 bases identical to TRBD2. This CDR3 region has 16 residues. Looked up from germline, CDR1 is LNHDA and CDR2 is SQIVND (reference sequence). With 5 bases clipped from V and 8 bases from J, the junction kept 8 bases outside the gene matches. The DNA of the CDR3 is TGTGCCAGTAGTTCGCCCGGGACTAGCGGGGGCTATGAGCAGTTCTTC. It specifies CASSSPGTSGGYEQFF.

This chain links TRBV29-1 with TRBJ1-2; 7 bases match TRBD1. Germline-derived CDR1 and CDR2 are SQVTM and ANQGSEA. V shed 5 bases, J shed 5 bases, and the junction held 8 bases outside the gene matches. This CDR3 region has 13 residues. CDR3 region: CSVSTGQNYGYTF. CDR3 DNA sequence: TGCAGCGTTTCGACGGGACAGAATTATGGCTACACCTTC.

V is TRBV5-1 and J is TRBJ2-1, with 7 bases lining up with TRBD2. V gave up 4 bases and J gave up 2 bases; unmatched junction bases: 9. Per the germline V gene, CDR1 is SGHRS and CDR2 is YFSETQ. This CDR3 contains 16 residues. The CDR3 bases are TGCGCCAGCAGCCTTCAGGTGGGGGGGACCTACAATGAGCAGTTCTTC. Encoded protein: CASSLQVGGTYNEQFF.

Comments on this clonotype: One end of the junction does not line up with germline, which may come from a read error. V is TRBV20-1 and J is TRBJ2-3, with 7 positions matching TRBD2. In germline, CDR1 is DFQATT, CDR2 SNEGSKA (reference sequence). The CDR3 length is 16 residues. The CDR3 DNA sequence: TGCAGTGCTCGAGACCCGCGGGGGACCTTCGCAGATACGCAGTATTTT. It codes for CSARDPRGTFADTQYF.

The chain links TRBV7-8 to TRBJ1-5; perhaps TRBD1 as D (5 bases). The germline CDR1 and CDR2 sequences are SGHVS and FQNEAQ. V was cut by 5 bases and J by 5 bases, with 16 bases left in between. The CDR3 loop spans 15 amino acids. As DNA, the CDR3 is TGTGCCAGCAGCATCATCGGGGCGTGGGATCAGCCCCAGCATTTT. It encodes CASSIIGAWDQPQHF.

This chain connects TRBV4-1 to TRBJ2-1, with D uncertain. The CDR3 runs 14 residues. Germline V CDR1 and CDR2: MGHRA, YSYEKL. V was shortened by 4 bases and J by 1 base, with 8 bases between the two germline ends. The chain's CDR3 is CASSPYESYNEQFF. For the CDR3, the DNA is TGCGCCAGCAGCCCGTATGAATCCTACAATGAGCAGTTCTTC.

The J gene is TRBJ1-1, the V gene TRBV29-1; D not certain. Germline V gene lookup returns CDR1 SQVTM and CDR2 ANQGSEA. V shed 3 bases and J shed 0 bases, with 14 bases lying between them. The CDR3 totals 15 residues. The CDR3 loop is CSVDRGRYMNTEAFF. In DNA form, the CDR3 reads TGCAGCGTTGATAGAGGGAGGTATATGAACACTGAAGCTTTCTTT.

The chain combines TRBV18 with TRBJ2-3, with a possible D match to TRBD1 (5 bases). The CDR3 totals 15 residues. Trimming pared 2 bases from V and 4 bases from J, leaving 13 bases between. Germline lookup yields CDR1 KGHSH and CDR2 LQKENI. For the CDR3, the DNA is TGTGCCAGCTCACCAGGTTCAGGGATCGCAGATACGCAGTATTTT. It encodes CASSPGSGIADTQYF.

This chain joins TRBV6-1 and TRBJ2-5; 12 positions match TRBD2. CDR1 is MNHNS, CDR2 SASEGT, per germline. The CDR3 runs to 16 residues. Losses at the gene ends were 3 bases for V and 2 bases for J; bases not matched to a gene: 4. CDR3 bases: TGTGCCAGCAGTGACGGGACTAGCGGGTATCAAGAGACCCAGTACTTC. This sequence encodes CASSDGTSGYQETQYF.

V is TRBV24-1 and J is TRBJ2-2; TRBD1 aligns across 7 bases. Germline loops: CDR1 KGHDR, CDR2 SFDVKD. This CDR3 comprises 12 residues. Trimming cost V 7 bases and J 6 bases; bases outside gene matches: 1. In DNA form, the CDR3 reads TGTGCCACCAGGGGGACAGCCGGGGAGCTGTTTTTT. Its protein is CATRGTAGELFF.

The genes are TRBV19 and TRBJ2-1; 11 bases are a match to TRBD2. This CDR3 contains 16 residues. The V and J ends lost 6 bases and 10 bases, in that order; junction bases with no gene match: 14. Germline assignment: CDR1 LNHDA and CDR2 SQIVND (reference sequence). CDR3 in DNA: TGTGCCAGTAGGATCAAACTAGCGGGAGAGAAGGGCGAGCAGTTCTTC. This translates into CASRIKLAGEKGEQFF.

The rearrangement uses TRBV12-3 or TRBV12-4 and TRBJ2-1; 8 nucleotides match TRBD2. Losses at the gene ends were 6 bases for V and 4 bases for J; bases not matched to a gene: 8. The CDR3 has 15 residues. CDR3 DNA sequence: TGTGCCAGCAGATTCCAGCGGGGGCCGTACAATGAGCAGTTCTTC. It codes for CASRFQRGPYNEQFF.

This clonotype appeared a single time. The chain recombines TRBV2 with TRBJ2-7; D is unclear. V was cut by 7 bases and J by 4 bases, with 20 bases left in between. CDR1 and CDR2 from the germline V gene are SNHLY and FYNNEI. The CDR3 consists of 15 residues. In DNA, the CDR3 is TGTGCCAGCACCCGACGGTGGGGTGGGCCGTACGAGCAGTACTTC. Translated, it gives CASTRRWGGPYEQYF.